These T cell receptor beta chains were read from a single sample in a study of regulatory T cells in long-lasting Graves disease. From the multiplex PCR reads, TCRdb called clonotypes with MiXCR, one entry per CDR3 protein. Among about 660,000 distinct CDR3 sequences listed, 30% were seen once. Material: peripheral blood mononuclear cells (PBMCs), obtained when the disease was refractory, from a patient treated with antithyroid drugs. The receptors derive from a female donor with Graves disease. Each CDR3 is given with its conserved first and last residue. D genes are given only for firm matches. Clone size is shown for a subset of rows, as once, few, many or a class of expanded clone.

NA	TRBV5-1	once	14	TRBJ2-7	CASSPGNGAYEQYF	TGCGCCAGCAGCCCTGGTAACGGAGCCTACGAGCAGTACTTC
NA	TRBV6-1	many	14	TRBJ2-5	CASSYGGTPGTQYF	TGTGCCAGCTCCTACGGGGGTACCCCGGGGACCCAGTACTTC
TRBD1	TRBV6-9	NA	16	TRBJ1-2	CASSYTTGGAGYGYTF	TGTGCCAGCAGTTACACCACAGGGGGCGCGGGCTATGGCTACACCTTC
NA	TRBV3-1	few	14	TRBJ2-7	CASSQALASYEQYF	TGTGCCAGCAGCCAAGCATTAGCTTCATACGAGCAGTACTTC
NA	TRBV28	few	13	TRBJ2-5	CASSAGVEETQYF	TGTGCCAGCAGTGCAGGGGTGGAGGAGACCCAGTACTTC
TRBD2	TRBV7-2	few	15	TRBJ2-1	CASSFNGRSHNEQFF	TGTGCCAGCAGCTTCAACGGGAGGTCGCACAATGAGCAGTTCTTC
TRBD2	TRBV5-4	NA	14	TRBJ2-7	CASSLSAGGNEQYF	TGTGCCAGCAGTCTAAGTGCGGGGGGTAACGAGCAGTACTTC
NA	TRBV27	few	15	TRBJ1-1	CASSPRHFMNTEAFF	TGTGCCAGCAGTCCTCGACACTTTATGAACACTGAAGCTTTCTTT
NA	TRBV6-5	many	15	TRBJ1-1	CASSYGRGADTEAFF	TGTGCCAGCAGTTACGGGCGGGGGGCGGACACTGAAGCTTTCTTT
NA	TRBV6-2/TRBV6-3	NA	14	TRBJ1-5	CASSNGQINQPQHF	TGTGCCAGCAGCAACGGACAGATCAATCAGCCCCAGCATTTT
NA	TRBV6-5	NA	15	TRBJ2-7	CASSYSNSGLCEQYF	TGTGCCAGCAGTTACTCGAATTCCGGCCTCTGCGAGCAGTACTTC
TRBD1	TRBV6-2/TRBV6-3	few	14	TRBJ2-7	CASSWGQGNTEQYF	TGTGCCAGCAGTTGGGGACAGGGCAACACCGAGCAGTACTTC
NA	TRBV19	NA	15	TRBJ1-6	CASSSLTSNNSPLHF	TGTGCCAGTTCTTCCCTGACGAGTAATAATTCACCCCTCCACTTT
TRBD1	TRBV2	many	16	TRBJ1-1	CASTGTASRVNTEAFF	TGTGCCAGCACTGGGACAGCCTCGAGAGTGAACACTGAAGCTTTCTTT
NA	TRBV28	many	14	TRBJ1-5	CASNGHKSNQPQHF	TGTGCCAGTAACGGGCACAAGAGCAATCAGCCCCAGCATTTT
TRBD1	TRBV6-9	once	15	TRBJ1-2	CASSYGTGVYYGYTF	TGTGCCAGCAGTTATGGGACAGGGGTGTACTATGGCTACACCTTC
NA	TRBV9	NA	12	TRBJ1-6	CASSVVGSPLHF	TGTGCCAGCAGCGTAGTAGGTTCACCCCTCCACTTT
NA	TRBV2	many	14	TRBJ1-2	CASRHGGPNYGYTF	TGTGCCAGCAGGCACGGGGGGCCCAACTATGGCTACACCTTC
TRBD2	TRBV15	many	13	TRBJ2-7	CATKTAGGSEQYF	TGTGCCACCAAAACGGCGGGAGGGTCCGAGCAGTACTTC
NA	TRBV11-2	few	16	TRBJ1-5	CASSLTPDPRRQPQHF	TGTGCCAGCAGCTTAACCCCGGACCCAAGACGGCAGCCCCAGCATTTT
NA	TRBV2	many	13	TRBJ2-2	CASRRDSYGELFF	TGTGCCAGCAGGCGCGACAGCTACGGGGAGCTGTTTTTT
NA	TRBV10-3	few	15	TRBJ2-7	CAIRASANRSYEQYF	TGTGCCATCAGGGCTAGCGCAAATCGTTCTTACGAGCAGTACTTC
TRBD2	TRBV7-2	NA	15	TRBJ2-1	CASSFSGGSYNEQFF	TGTGCCAGCAGCTTTAGCGGGGGCTCCTACAATGAGCAGTTCTTC
NA	TRBV6-1	few	13	TRBJ1-2	CASRPRGGGGYTF	TGTGCCAGCAGACCCCGGGGGGGAGGTGGCTACACCTTC
NA	TRBV5-5	NA	15	TRBJ1-4	CASSPSQGWIEKLFF	TGTGCCAGCAGCCCAAGCCAGGGTTGGATTGAAAAACTGTTTTTT
TRBD1	TRBV18	NA	15	TRBJ1-2	CASSPWSGQGDGYTF	TGTGCCAGCTCACCGTGGTCGGGACAGGGTGATGGCTACACCTTC
NA	TRBV12-5	few	11	TRBJ2-7	CASGWVAEQYF	TGTGCGTCAGGGTGGGTCGCCGAGCAGTACTTC
TRBD1	TRBV20-1	few	14	TRBJ1-2	CSAVRQGSNYGYTF	TGCAGTGCTGTAAGACAGGGTTCCAACTATGGCTACACCTTC
TRBD2	TRBV7-3	NA	16	TRBJ2-1	CASSPGASGTHNEQFF	TGTGCCAGCAGCCCCGGGGCTAGCGGGACACATAATGAGCAGTTCTTC